These 32 T cell receptor beta chains were sequenced from one sample in a study of cytotoxic CD8 clonotypes in ibrutinib-treated CLL (dated by TCRdb to about 2021). The time point tag for this specimen amounts to: approximately twelve months on ibrutinib. Libraries were built with the immunoSEQ multiplex PCR assay. TCRdb obtained this table from immuneACCESS and retained in-frame rearrangements with V and J assigned. These tables miss some clones; where compared with another copy, unresolved V genes account for less than half of the shortfall, and the remainder is unexplained. The sample contains about 140,000 clones, roughly 80% of them found a single time. The ten largest clones take up under 35% of the sample. The sequencing here drew on PBMCs, taken after 12 months of ibrutinib treatment. These receptors were obtained from a human donor with chronic lymphocytic leukemia.

This clone appeared a few times. Here the CDR3 DNA reads TGCGCCAGCAGCCCCGGACAGGGGAACACTGAAGCTTTCTTT. Translation gives CASSPGQGNTEAFF. This sequence joins TRBV5-1 and TRBJ1-1; 8 bases are a match to TRBD1. The CDR3 spans 14 residues. Germline CDR1 SGHRS, CDR2 YFSETQ. The J segment lost 1 base and the V segment lost 4 bases, leaving 3 bases of the junction unmatched.

This clone was detected ten times or more. The rearrangement uses TRBV13 and TRBJ2-2; 8 bases match TRBD2. The CDR3 loop spans 16 amino acids. Germline V gene lookup returns CDR1 PRHDT and CDR2 FYEKMQ (reference sequence). V lost 0 bases to trimming and J lost 2 bases; unmatched junction nucleotides: 2. DNA for the CDR3: TGTGCCAGCAGCTTAGGAAGCGGGAGCAACACCGGGGAGCTGTTTTTT. Its protein is CASSLGSGSNTGELFF.

This clone was detected only a few times. This rearrangement joins TRBV6-1 to TRBJ1-5; 7 bases fit TRBD1. The CDR3 length is 15 residues. The ends lost 0 bases at V and 6 bases at J; junction bases unmatched: 5. Germline values: CDR1 MNHNS, CDR2 SASEGT. The CDR3 spells CASSEATGVGQPQHF. CDR3 bases: TGTGCCAGCAGTGAAGCCACAGGGGTTGGTCAGCCCCAGCATTTT.

V is TRBV9 and J is TRBJ2-3, with D perhaps TRBD2 (6 bases). In germline, CDR1 is SGDLS, CDR2 YYNGEE. The germline V and J ends were trimmed by 0 bases and 9 bases, with 17 bases remaining between them. This CDR3 contains 15 residues. The CDR3 coding sequence is TGTGCCAGCAGCGTAGCAGGGACTGGTGTAGTCACGCAGTATTTT. Its translation is CASSVAGTGVVTQYF.

A remark on this clone: A junction end diverges from the germline sequence, so it may reflect a read error. The V call is TRBV7-7, the J call TRBJ2-3, with 7 bases fitting TRBD1. CDR3 length: 13 residues. Germline assignment: CDR1 SSHAT and CDR2 FNYEAQ (reference sequence). The CDR3 loop reads CASSRQGADTQYF. CDR3 DNA sequence: TGTGCTAGCAGTAGACAGGGAGCGGATACGCAGTATTTT.

The CDR3 DNA is TGTGCCAGCAGTGCCACGGAGTGGATCTCTGGGGCCAACGTCCTGACTTTC. It codes for CASSATEWISGANVLTF. The chain uses TRBV27 and TRBJ2-6; D is unresolved. The CDR3 length is 17 residues. V dropped 5 bases and J dropped 0 bases, with 14 bases sitting between them. Germline CDR1 and CDR2: MNHEY and SMNVEV (reference sequence).

The rearrangement joins TRBV25-1 to TRBJ1-2; 9 nucleotides align to TRBD1. Unmatched junction bases numbered 6, after V lost 4 bases and J lost 3 bases. This CDR3 has 15 residues. Per germline, CDR1 MGHDK and CDR2 SYGVNS. CDR3 DNA sequence: TGTGCCAGCAGTGCCGGGACAGGGTATCACTATGGCTACACCTTC. This encodes CASSAGTGYHYGYTF.

This clone has just a few counts. The gene calls are TRBV19 and TRBJ1-2; D remains unclear. CDR3 size: 15 residues. V was shortened by 0 bases and J by 4 bases, with 12 bases between the two germline ends. Germline CDR1 LNHDA, CDR2 SQIVND (reference sequence). The CDR3, as DNA: TGTGCCAGTAGTATAGACGCGGCCAGACTCTATGGCTACACCTTC. This sequence encodes CASSIDAARLYGYTF.

This clone appeared once. The chain employs TRBV28 and TRBJ2-7; 9 nucleotides line up with TRBD1. The CDR3 is 14 residues long. Germline CDR1 MDHEN, CDR2 SYDVKM. Trimming took 3 bases from V and 3 from J; bases not matched to a gene: 3. This CDR3 reads CASSLGQGHYEQYF. In DNA, the CDR3 is TGTGCCAGCAGTTTGGGACAGGGCCACTACGAGCAGTACTTC.

The chain joins TRBV9 to TRBJ2-2; 9 bases fit TRBD1. Trimming at V came to 0 bases and at J to 5 bases, leaving 8 bases not matched to a gene. Looked up from germline, CDR1 is SGDLS and CDR2 is YYNGEE. The CDR3 is made up of 17 amino acids. The CDR3 sequence: CASSVGPGQGDTGELFF. CDR3 sequence (DNA): TGTGCCAGCAGCGTAGGACCGGGACAGGGTGATACCGGGGAGCTGTTTTTT. The complete variable domain, with remaining parts taken from reference TRBV9 and TRBJ2-2, reads DSGVTQTPKHLITATGQRVTLRCSPRSGDLSVYWYQQSLDQGLQFLIQYYNGEERAKGNILERFSAQQFPDLHSELNLSSLELGDSALYFCASSVGPGQGDTGELFFGEGSRLTVL.

This clone was recorded a few times. Other nucleotide sequences from this sample produce the same CDR3. The rearrangement joins TRBV6-5 to TRBJ1-6; D unclear. Germline V CDR1 and CDR2: MNHEY, SVGAGI. V was shortened by 2 bases and J by 10 bases, with 6 bases between the two germline ends. The CDR3 length is 12 residues. In DNA, the CDR3 is TGTGCCAGCAGTTACCCAAACTCACCCCTCCACTTT. This codes for CASSYPNSPLHF.

The V call is TRBV10-3, the J call TRBJ1-2; no definite D call. V dropped 7 bases and J dropped 6 bases, with 18 bases sitting between them. Germline-derived CDR1 and CDR2 are ENHRY and SYGVKD. The CDR3 has 14 amino acids. CDR3 coding DNA: TGTGCCATCAACCCCGTTCAAAGGCTGGATGGCTACACCTTC. Translating gives CAINPVQRLDGYTF.

V gene TRBV6-6 combines with J gene TRBJ2-6; D unclear. Per the germline V gene, CDR1 is MNHNY and CDR2 is SVGAGI (reference sequence). The CDR3 loop spans 16 amino acids. The V end lost 6 bases, the J end lost 0 bases, and 12 bases lay between the germline ends. The CDR3 DNA follows: TGTGCCAGCAGGGGATATCAGGACTCTGGGGCCAACGTCCTGACTTTC. Its translation: CASRGYQDSGANVLTF.

The V gene is TRBV5-4, the J gene TRBJ2-3, with TRBD2 identical over 7 bases. The trim removed 5 bases at V and 4 bases at J, leaving 13 bases unmatched. The CDR3 runs to 16 residues. The germline CDR1 and CDR2 sequences are SGHNT and YYREEE (reference sequence). In DNA form, the CDR3 reads TGTGCCAGCAGTCAGCAGCGAGCGGGGACGTCAGATACGCAGTATTTT. Protein: CASSQQRAGTSDTQYF. Variable domain in full (rest from reference TRBV5-4 and TRBJ2-3): ETGVTQSPTHLIKTRGQQVTLRCSSQSGHNTVSWYQQALGQGPQFIFQYYREEENGRGNFPPRFSGLQFPNYSSELNVNALELDDSALYLCASSQQRAGTSDTQYFGPGTRLTVL.

V usage is TRBV18 and J usage is TRBJ2-7, with 7 bases matching TRBD2. Germline values: CDR1 KGHSH, CDR2 LQKENI. The CDR3 has 15 residues. The ends lost 4 bases at V and 0 bases at J; junction bases unmatched: 6. In DNA form, the CDR3 reads TGTGCCAGCTCACTCGGGGGAGGGTTCTCCTACGAGCAGTACTTC. This encodes CASSLGGGFSYEQYF.

This clone was seen many times. V and J are TRBV15 and TRBJ2-6, with D possibly being TRBD1 or TRBD2 (5 bases each). V lost 0 bases to trimming and J lost 4 bases, with 13 bases between them. CDR1 is LNHNV and CDR2 is YYDKDF in the germline V gene (reference sequence). The CDR3 consists of 17 residues. In nucleotides, the CDR3 is TGTGCCACCAGCAGAGATTTCATGGGGGTCGGGGCCAACGTCCTGACTTTC. It codes for CATSRDFMGVGANVLTF.

DNA for the CDR3: TGTGCCAGCAGGACCCAGGGTCCAGAGACCCAGTACTTC. This translates into CASRTQGPETQYF. The chain combines TRBV28 with TRBJ2-5; TRBD1 is a possible D gene (5 bases). The CDR3 totals 13 residues. The germline V gene has CDR1 MDHEN and CDR2 SYDVKM. V was pared by 6 bases and J by 4 bases, with 12 bases between.

The rearrangement uses TRBV9 and TRBJ2-6; D is possibly TRBD1 (5 bases). Germline V gene sequence: CDR1 SGDLS, CDR2 YYNGEE. Trimming removed 3 bases at V and 2 bases at J, with 15 bases between. CDR3 length: 17 residues. CDR3 sequence: CASSAPAGSPGANVLTF. For the CDR3, the DNA is TGTGCCAGCAGCGCTCCCGCAGGGTCGCCTGGGGCCAACGTCCTGACTTTC. The variable domain in full, completed from reference TRBV9 and TRBJ2-6, reads DSGVTQTPKHLITATGQRVTLRCSPRSGDLSVYWYQQSLDQGLQFLIQYYNGEERAKGNILERFSAQQFPDLHSELNLSSLELGDSALYFCASSAPAGSPGANVLTFGAGSRLTVL.

This sequence joins TRBV7-2 and TRBJ1-5; TRBD1 aligns across 7 bases. Germline CDR1 and CDR2: SGHTA and FQGNSA. V dropped 4 bases and J dropped 4; count of bases not matched to a gene: 4. CDR3 size: 14 residues. The CDR3 is CASSSRDSNQPQHF. The CDR3 region has the DNA TGTGCCAGCAGCTCCCGGGACAGTAATCAGCCCCAGCATTTT.

This chain uses TRBV6-4 with TRBJ2-7, with 11 bases lining up with TRBD2. CDR1 is MRHNA, CDR2 SNTAGT, per germline. With V trimmed by 5 bases and J by 8 bases, 8 bases remained unmatched. This CDR3 comprises 14 residues. The CDR3 nucleotides read TGTGCCAGCAGTTCCACTAGCGGGAGTTTAAAGCAGTACTTC. Translated, it gives CASSSTSGSLKQYF.

The chain joins TRBV7-9 to TRBJ1-1; D remains ambiguous. The V end lost 5 bases, the J end lost 4 bases, and 14 bases lay between the germline ends. This CDR3 is built from 14 residues. Germline V gives CDR1 SEHNR, CDR2 FQNEAQ (reference sequence). CDR3 sequence (DNA): TGTGCCAGCAGCCAAGACGTTGTACGCACTGAAGCTTTCTTT. Translated, it gives CASSQDVVRTEAFF.

The CDR3, as DNA: TGTGCCAGCAGCCCAGTGGTCCCGGGACAGATTAATGAAAAACTGTTTTTT. Residues: CASSPVVPGQINEKLFF. The chain links TRBV9 to TRBJ1-4, with 7 bases matching TRBD1. Losses at the gene ends were 4 bases for V and 4 bases for J; bases not matched to a gene: 13. This CDR3 is built from 17 residues. Looked up from germline, CDR1 is SGDLS and CDR2 is YYNGEE.

The chain has TRBV19 and TRBJ1-1, with TRBD1 matching over 7 bases. CDR3 size: 16 residues. CDR1 is LNHDA, CDR2 SQIVND, per germline (reference sequence). Trimming cost V 7 bases and J 3 bases; bases outside gene matches: 14. The CDR3 region has the DNA TGTGCCAGTAACCGCCCAGGGGGGGGTGGGGACACTGAAGCTTTCTTT. Its protein product is CASNRPGGGGDTEAFF.

This chain links TRBV28 with TRBJ2-7; TRBD1 matches at 11 bases. The J segment lost 7 bases and the V segment lost 6 bases, leaving 11 bases of the junction unmatched. Germline CDR1 and CDR2: MDHEN and SYDVKM. CDR3 length: 15 residues. CDR3 nucleotide sequence: TGTGCCAGCAGCTTGGCGGGGACAGGGGGGGGAGAGCAGTACTTC. Encoded protein: CASSLAGTGGGEQYF.

V usage is TRBV13 and J usage is TRBJ1-2; D is possibly TRBD1 (5 bases). The V and J ends lost 1 base and 7 bases respectively, with 10 bases between them. CDR3 size: 13 residues. The germline CDR1 and CDR2 sequences are PRHDT and FYEKMQ (reference sequence). The CDR3: CASSLAGGVGYTF. The CDR3 coding sequence is TGTGCCAGCAGCTTAGCCGGGGGGGTTGGCTACACCTTC. Based on the CDR3 plus reference TRBV13 and TRBJ1-2, the full variable domain is AAGVIQSPRHLIKEKRETATLKCYPIPRHDTVYWYQQGPGQDPQFLISFYEKMQSDKGSIPDRFSAQQFSDYHSELNMSSLELGDSALYFCASSLAGGVGYTFGSGTRLTVV.

The V and J genes are TRBV9 and TRBJ2-7; the D is unclear. The CDR3 consists of 13 residues. Trimming removed 0 bases from V and 4 bases from J, with 8 bases in between. CDR1 is SGDLS and CDR2 is YYNGEE in the germline V gene. The CDR3 DNA is TGTGCCAGCAGCGTAGATTCGGGTTACGAGCAGTACTTC. Translation: CASSVDSGYEQYF.

This rearrangement joins TRBV5-1 to TRBJ2-7; tentative D call: TRBD2 (6 bases). This CDR3 has 15 amino acids. Germline V gene lookup returns CDR1 SGHRS and CDR2 YFSETQ. Trimming left V 3 bases short and J 6 bases short, with 19 bases between. The CDR3 DNA follows: TGCGCCAGCAGCTGGGGCGGACAAGTGGAGGGCGAGCAGTACTTC. Protein product: CASSWGGQVEGEQYF.

The rearrangement links TRBV2 to TRBJ1-1, with a tentative D call TRBD1 (5 bases). This CDR3 is built from 14 residues. Trimming took 3 bases from V and 5 from J, leaving 13 bases between them. Germline V gene sequence: CDR1 SNHLY, CDR2 FYNNEI. CDR3 bases: TGTGCCAGCAGTGAGGGCAGGGTCGAGACTGAAGCTTTCTTT. Protein sequence: CASSEGRVETEAFF.

The chain recombines TRBV11-3 with TRBJ2-7, with 7 bases lining up with TRBD2. This CDR3 contains 14 residues. The germline CDR1 and CDR2 sequences are SGHNT and YENEEA. V lost 8 bases to trimming and J lost 1 base; unmatched junction nucleotides: 8. In nucleotides, the CDR3 is TGTGCCAGCCGACCGGCGGGGGTTTCCTACGAGCAGTACTTC. This translates into CASRPAGVSYEQYF. Together with reference TRBV11-3 and TRBJ2-7, the CDR3 gives the full variable domain: EAGVVQSPRYKIIEKKQPVAFWCNPISGHNTLYWYLQNLGQGPELLIRYENEEAVDDSQLPKDRFSAERLKGVDSTLKIQPAELGDSAVYLCASRPAGVSYEQYFGPGTRLTVT.

This clone was observed a single time. The V gene is TRBV27, the J gene TRBJ2-1, with D maybe TRBD2 (6 bases). In germline, CDR1 is MNHEY, CDR2 SMNVEV (reference sequence). Trimming removed 5 bases at V and 10 bases at J, with 24 bases between. The CDR3 contains 16 residues. Here the CDR3 DNA reads TGTGCCAGCAGTGGAGAAGGGCTAGCGTCCCGAAGGGAGCAGTTCTTC. Its protein product is CASSGEGLASRREQFF.

V is TRBV6-5 and J is TRBJ1-6; D not certain. V lost 0 bases to trimming and J lost 7 bases, with 7 bases between them. Germline V gene lookup returns CDR1 MNHEY and CDR2 SVGAGI. The CDR3 is 14 amino acids. CDR3 in DNA: TGTGCCAGCAGTTACTCTGAAGCCAATTCACCCCTCCACTTT. It encodes CASSYSEANSPLHF.

The chain employs TRBV9 and TRBJ1-5; 7 positions agree with TRBD1. Germline values: CDR1 SGDLS, CDR2 YYNGEE. Trimming at V came to 3 bases and at J to 3 bases, leaving 3 bases not matched to a gene. This CDR3 is built from 14 residues. In nucleotides, the CDR3 is TGTGCCAGCAGCGCAACAGGGGTCAATCAGCCCCAGCATTTT. Translated: CASSATGVNQPQHF.